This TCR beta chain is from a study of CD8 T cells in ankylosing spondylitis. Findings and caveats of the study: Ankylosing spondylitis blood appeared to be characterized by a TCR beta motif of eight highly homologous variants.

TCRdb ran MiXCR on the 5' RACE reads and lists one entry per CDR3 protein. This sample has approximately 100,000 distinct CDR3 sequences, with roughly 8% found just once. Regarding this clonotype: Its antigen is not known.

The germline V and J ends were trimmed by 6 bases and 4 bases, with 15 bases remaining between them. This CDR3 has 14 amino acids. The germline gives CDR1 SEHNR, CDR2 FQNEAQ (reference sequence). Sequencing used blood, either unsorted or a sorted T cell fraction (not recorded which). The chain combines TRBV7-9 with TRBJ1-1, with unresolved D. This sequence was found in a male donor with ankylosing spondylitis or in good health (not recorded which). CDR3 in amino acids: CASREDGVGTEAFF. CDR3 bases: TGTGCCAGCAGGGAGGACGGGGTGGGCACTGAAGCTTTCTTT. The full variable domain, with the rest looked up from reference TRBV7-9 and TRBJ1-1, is DTGVSQNPRHKITKRGQNVTFRCDPISEHNRLYWYRQTLGQGPEFLTYFQNEAQLEKSRLLSDRFSAERPKGSFSTLEIQRTEQGDSAMYLCASREDGVGTEAFFGQGTRLTVV.